Below, 2 T cell receptor beta chains from the same sample are listed, as sequenced in a study of response to subunit inactivated influenza vaccine. TCRdb processed the RT-PCR reads anew with MiXCR; each CDR3 protein has one entry. The sample shows fewer than 600,000 distinct CDR3 sequences, approximately 6.9% of them seen only once. Sequencing used PBMCs from blood, obtained about 23 months after vaccination. The receptor source for this set is a man in his fifties or sixties who received an inactivated influenza vaccine.

This clonotype was picked up many times. The J gene is TRBJ1-1, the V gene TRBV29-1; 10 bases are shared with TRBD1. This CDR3 comprises 13 residues. Germline CDR1 is SQVTM and CDR2 is ANQGSEA. V lost 8 bases, J lost 1 base, and 4 bases stayed unmatched. The CDR3 sequence: CSIDRGPNTEAFF. As DNA, the CDR3 is TGCAGCATCGACAGGGGGCCGAACACTGAAGCTTTCTTT. The variable domain in full, completed from reference TRBV29-1 and TRBJ1-1, reads SAVISQKPSRDICQRGTSLTIQCQVDSQVTMMFWYRQQPGQSLTLIATANQGSEATYESGFVIDKFPISRPNLTFSTLTVSNMSPEDSSIYLCSIDRGPNTEAFFGQGTRLTVV.

This clonotype was seen at least ten times. The rearrangement links TRBV12-3 or TRBV12-4 to TRBJ2-2; D ambiguous. This CDR3 contains 13 residues. V was trimmed by 6 bases and J by 5 bases, leaving 10 bases between them. DNA of the CDR3: TGTGCCAGCAGATCCTACGTGACCGGGGAGCTGTTTTTT. Its translation is CASRSYVTGELFF.